A selection of T cell receptor beta chains follows, all from one sample in a study of shared clonotypes between healthy human individuals. Produced via immunoSEQ multiplex PCR; TCRdb's table is partial and in-frame only. The table includes some 2,000,000 clones, about 95% detected once. Sequencing was performed on naive CD8+ T cells sorted from blood. All receptors come from a man younger than 30 in good health. Each CDR3 is given with its conserved first and last residue. D genes are given only for firm matches. Not all rows give a size; the values are once, few, many and, for expanded clones, a class.

TRBD1,TRBJ2-4,TRBV18,NA,CASSPLYDRENMDIQYF,TGTGCCAGCTCACCACTATACGACAGGGAGAATATGGACATTCAGTACTTC
TRBD2,TRBJ2-3,TRBV9,NA,CASSADGGDYTDTQYF,TGTGCCAGCAGCGCCGATGGCGGGGACTATACCGATACGCAGTATTTT
TRBD2,TRBJ2-3,TRBV11-2,NA,CASSAGGAESTDTQYF,TGTGCCAGCAGCGCGGGGGGGGCGGAAAGCACAGATACGCAGTATTTT
NA,TRBJ1-1,TRBV7-6,NA,CASSLARNTEAFF,TGTGCCAGCAGCTTAGCGAGGAACACTGAAGCTTTCTTT
TRBD1,TRBJ2-7,TRBV30,NA,CAWGQAYEQYF,TGTGCCTGGGGACAGGCCTACGAGCAGTACTTC
NA,TRBJ2-5,TRBV6-5,once,CASSYGDGSETQYF,TGTGCCAGCAGTTACGGGGATGGCAGCGAGACCCAGTACTTC
NA,TRBJ2-3,TRBV28,NA,CASSLFASAGVTDTQYF,TGTGCCAGCAGTTTATTTGCCAGCGCTGGGGTCACAGATACGCAGTATTTT
NA,TRBJ1-1,TRBV7-9,NA,CASSSGPGKTEAFF,TGTGCCAGCAGCTCGGGCCCTGGTAAAACTGAAGCTTTCTTT
NA,TRBJ2-3,TRBV4-1,NA,CASSQRTPDTQYF,TGCGCCAGCAGCCAGCGCACCCCAGATACGCAGTATTTT
NA,TRBJ2-7,TRBV13,NA,CASSPRAGAYEQYF,TGTGCCAGCAGCCCCAGGGCAGGGGCCTACGAGCAGTACTTC
TRBD2,TRBJ2-1,TRBV5-6,NA,CASSSGLAYNEQFF,TGTGCCAGCAGCTCGGGACTAGCTTACAATGAGCAGTTCTTC
NA,TRBJ2-7,TRBV9,NA,CASSVAAGSYEQYF,TGTGCCAGCAGCGTAGCCGCAGGGTCGTACGAGCAGTACTTC
NA,TRBJ2-7,TRBV11-2,NA,CASSPFGGRWVYEQYF,TGTGCCAGCAGCCCCTTCGGGGGACGGTGGGTCTACGAGCAGTACTTC
NA,TRBJ2-3,TRBV4-3,once,CASSQQRTSLTDTQYF,TGCGCCAGCAGCCAACAAAGGACATCCCTCACAGATACGCAGTATTTT
TRBD1,TRBJ1-4,TRBV7-9,NA,CASSLTLGQGLVKLFF,TGTGCCAGCAGCTTAACGCTGGGACAGGGTCTTGTAAAACTGTTTTTT
NA,TRBJ1-5,TRBV19,once,CASSIDRGAAGFSNQPQHF,TGTGCCAGTAGTATAGATAGGGGGGCGGCGGGCTTTAGCAATCAGCCCCAGCATTTT
TRBD2,TRBJ2-7,TRBV6-5,once,CASSYKLAGLGEQYF,TGTGCCAGCAGTTACAAACTAGCGGGATTAGGCGAGCAGTACTTC
TRBD2,TRBJ2-3,TRBV7-2,NA,CASSTGLAGIGTQYF,TGTGCCAGCAGCACGGGACTAGCGGGAATCGGTACGCAGTATTTT
NA,TRBJ2-1,TRBV5-1,NA,CASSLPQGMSYNEQFF,TGCGCCAGCAGCTTGCCCCAGGGAATGTCCTACAATGAGCAGTTCTTC
NA,TRBJ2-5,TRBV28,NA,CASWGRQPQETQYF,TGTGCCAGTTGGGGGCGACAGCCCCAAGAGACCCAGTACTTC
NA,TRBJ1-5,TRBV6-5,once,CARPTGTGNQPQHF,TGTGCCAGACCTACAGGTACGGGCAATCAGCCCCAGCATTTT
TRBD1,TRBJ1-1,TRBV6-5,NA,CASSYWAETGATEAFF,TGTGCCAGCAGTTACTGGGCTGAGACAGGGGCCACTGAAGCTTTCTTT
TRBD1,TRBJ1-2,TRBV9,NA,CASSPTGGAYGYTF,TGTGCCAGCAGCCCGACAGGGGGCGCATATGGCTACACCTTC
NA,TRBJ1-6,TRBV11-2,NA,CASSQDGSNSPLHF,TGTGCCAGCAGCCAGGACGGATCTAATTCACCCCTCCACTTT
NA,TRBJ1-2,TRBV6-5,NA,CASSYSIDSYYGYTF,TGTGCCAGCAGTTACTCGATCGACAGCTACTATGGCTACACCTTC
TRBD1,TRBJ2-7,TRBV4-1,NA,CASSQEVRDRGHEQYF,TGCGCCAGCAGCCAAGAGGTCCGGGACAGGGGCCACGAGCAGTACTTC
TRBD2,TRBJ2-5,TRBV4-1,NA,CASSQEGGLAGLQETQYF,TGCGCCAGCAGCCAAGAAGGGGGGCTAGCGGGACTCCAAGAGACCCAGTACTTC
NA,TRBJ1-1,TRBV20-1,NA,CSARDLDEAFF,TGCAGTGCTAGAGATCTTGATGAAGCTTTCTTT
TRBD2,TRBJ2-2,TRBV11-3,once,CASSIGLAGAPGELFF,TGCGCCAGCAGCATCGGACTAGCGGGAGCCCCCGGGGAGCTGTTTTTT
TRBD2,TRBJ2-1,TRBV4-3,NA,CASSQDLAVYNEQFF,TGCGCCAGCAGCCAAGATCTAGCGGTATACAATGAGCAGTTCTTC
TRBD1,TRBJ1-4,TRBV4-1,NA,CASSLRDRLEKLFF,TGCGCCAGCAGCTTGAGGGACAGACTAGAAAAACTGTTTTTT
TRBD2,TRBJ2-1,TRBV27,NA,CASSPWSSGGWYNEQFF,TGTGCCAGCAGTCCCTGGAGTAGCGGGGGTTGGTATAATGAGCAGTTCTTC
NA,TRBJ1-2,TRBV30,NA,CAWSVLEGDGYTF,TGTGCCTGGAGTGTACTTGAGGGGGATGGCTACACCTTC
TRBD1,TRBJ2-2,TRBV5-1,NA,CASSLGGTGGASAGELFF,TGCGCCAGCAGCTTGGGAGGGACAGGGGGCGCCTCAGCCGGGGAGCTGTTTTTT
NA,TRBJ2-1,TRBV10-2,NA,CATGQGYNEQFF,TGCGCCACGGGGCAAGGGTACAATGAGCAGTTCTTC
NA,TRBJ2-2,TRBV5-4,NA,CASSSPGNTGELFF,TGTGCCAGCAGCTCCCCGGGTAACACCGGGGAGCTGTTTTTT
NA,TRBJ2-5,TRBV6-1,NA,CASSEADMGRTQYF,TGTGCCAGCAGTGAAGCGGACATGGGACGGACCCAGTACTTC
TRBD1,TRBJ2-7,TRBV11-2,NA,CASSIPGQGIYEQYF,TGTGCCAGCAGCATTCCGGGACAGGGCATCTACGAGCAGTACTTC
NA,TRBJ1-6,TRBV4-3,NA,CASSQGSDGYPLHF,TGCGCCAGCAGCCAAGGGTCAGACGGATATCCCCTCCACTTT